This T cell receptor (beta chain) was found in a study of blood T cell repertoires in COVID-19 (dated by TCRdb to the early 2020s). For the study in its entirety: Collaborator samples came from the United States, Italy and Spain and covered acute and convalescent phases of COVID-19. The material from the prospective study consisted of cDNA or gDNA derived from T cells, B-cell-depleted T cells, or PBMCs. The dataset comprised deeply sampled blood TCRbeta repertoires from subjects exposed to, actively infected with, or recovered from COVID-19. The repertoires were released in a freely available public database meant as a resource for research on the immune response to SARS-CoV-2. Samples came from the ongoing ImmuneRACE study (first 160 participants) plus 1,254 subjects from 6 global collaborators. Sample metadata almost always included a de-identified subject ID, COVID-19 status, age in years and sex. Where available, HLA class I and class II types were obtained from metadata supplied by the sample provider rather than from assay-based typing. Summary of the overall study and its limitations: The amount of clinical and demographic metadata varied by source and participant and was provided uncurated.

TCRbeta CDR3 regions were amplified from genomic DNA by means of the immunoSEQ Assay, a bias-controlled multiplex PCR. Per the source publication's procedure: Nucleated cell counts per sample were estimated from amplification of reference gene primers within the assay. Sequence reads were collapsed and filtered to measure the absolute abundance of every unique TCRbeta CDR3 rearrangement. For each sample, productive Simpson clonality was calculated as the square root of Simpson's diversity index over productive rearrangements. Drawn from immuneACCESS, this table holds only the in-frame rearrangements with V and J called that TCRdb kept. Clones are partly lost; checked studies trace under half to an unresolved V gene and leave the rest unexplained. The V and J calls and the clone size are those of that table, but D and trimming were determined from the DNA. Counted in this sample were 300,000 to 400,000 clones; more than 70% of them appeared once. The ten most abundant clones make up about 7% of the sample.

One collaborating source in Seattle enrolled patients during active infection and followed them longitudinally through the course of disease. Each collaborating institution followed its own protocols to collect whole blood in K2EDTA tubes. For TCRbeta analysis, collaborators shipped samples as frozen whole blood, isolated PBMCs, or DNA extracted from either of those sample types. Taken from cysteine to phenylalanine, the CDR3 has 17 residues. CDR3 DNA is the only sequence kept; it has 51 bases, read in frame from the first base. Per the germline V gene (reference sequence), SEHNR is the CDR1 and FQNEAQ is the CDR2. At the junction V is shortened by 5 bases and J by 6 bases; bases outside the gene matches: 12. About this clone: Its antigen has not been determined. No quality values exist for individual bases; no much larger clone is one base distant.

The chain couples TRBV7-9 to TRBJ1-6; the junction holds 8 bases that match TRBD1. The material sequenced was peripheral blood. This receptor was obtained from a woman between 65 and 79 years old with COVID-19, enrolled during active disease. Here is the DNA: TGTGCCAGCAGCCAGGACAGGGAGGGACCCCTTAATTCACCCCTCCACTTT. The translation is CASSQDREGPLNSPLHF.